Following are 25 T cell receptor beta chains from one sample sequenced in a study of blood T cell repertoires in COVID-19. Assay: immunoSEQ multiplex PCR; the TCRdb copy retains only in-frame clones and omits some. Of some 250,000 clones listed, around four fifths are singletons. Sequenced input: peripheral blood. These receptors were obtained from a middle-aged man with active or convalescent COVID-19.

The chain recombines TRBV27 with TRBJ2-3, with a possible D match to TRBD2 (6 bases). The CDR3 sequence is 14 residues long. With 5 bases removed from V and 4 bases from J, the gap between germline ends came to 13 bases. From germline, CDR1 is MNHEY and CDR2 SMNVEV (reference sequence). This CDR3 is CASSPGTHPDTQYF. The DNA of the CDR3 is TGTGCCAGCAGTCCCGGGACTCACCCAGATACGCAGTATTTT.

DNA of the CDR3: TGTGCCAGTAGTATGGAGGGAAGCGAGAATTCACCCCTCCACTTT. Its protein is CASSMEGSENSPLHF. The chain recombines TRBV19 with TRBJ1-6; D is unclear. Germline V CDR1 and CDR2: LNHDA, SQIVND (reference sequence). This CDR3 spans 15 amino acids. Trimming removed 3 bases at V and 7 bases at J, with 13 bases between.

V usage is TRBV27 and J usage is TRBJ2-1, with a possible D match to TRBD2 (7 bases). Germline lookup yields CDR1 MNHEY and CDR2 SMNVEV (reference sequence). This CDR3 comprises 18 residues. The V end lost 1 base, the J end lost 0 bases, and 16 bases lay between the germline ends. The CDR3 reads CASSLYIGGVSSYNEQFF. The CDR3 DNA is TGTGCCAGCAGTTTATATATAGGGGGGGTGAGCTCCTACAATGAGCAGTTCTTC.

This sequence joins TRBV29-1 and TRBJ1-1; D gene unclear. Trimming removed 8 bases from V and 6 bases from J, with 16 bases in between. Germline V CDR1 and CDR2: SQVTM, ANQGSEA. The CDR3 loop spans 12 amino acids. CDR3 DNA sequence: TGCAGCTCAATGAGCCTAAGCGCTGAAGCTTTCTTT. Translating it yields CSSMSLSAEAFF.

This clone was counted a single time. The rearrangement joins TRBV19 to TRBJ2-2; 7 bases map to TRBD2. The CDR3 spans 15 residues. Germline trimming cut 10 bases from V and 2 bases from J; bases unmatched to any gene: 10. The germline gives CDR1 LNHDA, CDR2 SQIVND (reference sequence). CDR3 nucleotide sequence: TGTGCCACCTCTCCGGGACTACGTAACACCGGGGAGCTGTTTTTT. It is translated as CATSPGLRNTGELFF.

The chain is built from TRBV24-1 and TRBJ2-3, with 12 bases matching TRBD1. Germline trimming cut 12 bases from V and 6 bases from J; bases unmatched to any gene: 6. This CDR3 comprises 13 residues. CDR1 is KGHDR and CDR2 is SFDVKD in the germline V gene. CDR3 protein: CASGQGAMDTQYF. The CDR3, as DNA: TGTGCCTCGGGACAGGGGGCGATGGATACGCAGTATTTT.

The rearrangement uses TRBV11-3 and TRBJ2-1; the match to TRBD2 covers 13 bases. This CDR3 is 16 amino acids long. From germline, CDR1 is SGHNT and CDR2 YENEEA. With 1 base clipped from V and 8 bases from J, the junction kept 5 bases outside the gene matches. CDR3 protein: CASSLVGTSGTDEQFF. Written as DNA, the CDR3 is TGTGCCAGCAGCTTAGTGGGGACTAGCGGGACAGATGAGCAGTTCTTC.

The CDR3 sequence: CASSLTGVLNEKLFF. The CDR3 coding sequence is TGTGCCAGCAGCCTGACAGGGGTCCTTAATGAAAAACTGTTTTTT. The V call is TRBV28, the J call TRBJ1-4; 8 nucleotides align to TRBD1. V dropped 6 bases and J dropped 4; count of bases not matched to a gene: 7. The CDR3 sequence is 15 residues long. Looked up from germline, CDR1 is MDHEN and CDR2 is SYDVKM.

This chain connects TRBV24-1 to TRBJ1-2; TRBD1 matches at 9 bases. The germline V gene encodes CDR1 KGHDR and CDR2 SFDVKD. The V and J ends lost 10 bases and 3 bases, in that order; junction bases with no gene match: 14. This CDR3 has 16 amino acids. CDR3 nucleotides: TGTGCCACGGAGCCGAATCCGGGACAGGGAGACTATGGCTACACCTTC. Its protein is CATEPNPGQGDYGYTF.

J is TRBJ1-2 and V is TRBV7-9; unclear D gene. The CDR3 has 14 residues. In germline, CDR1 is SEHNR, CDR2 FQNEAQ (reference sequence). V lost 2 bases to trimming and J lost 8 bases, with 15 bases between them. The CDR3 region is CASSLYDFPEGYTF. The CDR3 DNA follows: TGTGCCAGCAGCTTATACGACTTCCCCGAGGGCTACACCTTC.

The chain has TRBV7-9 and TRBJ2-7; 8 nucleotides align to TRBD1. The CDR3 spans 15 residues. Germline trimming cut 1 base from V and 2 bases from J; bases unmatched to any gene: 4. CDR1 and CDR2 from the germline V gene are SEHNR and FQNEAQ (reference sequence). The CDR3 region has the DNA TGTGCCAGCAGCTTAGTCAGGGGGCCAACCTACGAGCAGTACTTC. Encoded protein: CASSLVRGPTYEQYF.

This chain uses TRBV21-1 with TRBJ1-5; the table gives TRBD1 as D, unverified against the DNA. TRBV21-1 is termed a pseudogene. The CDR3 spans 18 residues. The CDR3 loop is CASSKGRQGEGGNQPQHF. Written as DNA, the CDR3 is TGTGCCAGCAGCAAAGGGCGCCAGGGCGAGGGGGGCAATCAGCCCCAGCATTTT.

This sequence joins TRBV27 and TRBJ1-6, with D tentatively TRBD1 (6 bases). Trimming took off 6 bases at V and 9 bases at J, with 12 bases between the two ends. CDR1 is MNHEY and CDR2 is SMNVEV in the germline V gene (reference sequence). The CDR3 runs to 13 residues. CDR3 protein: CASSPGHTSPLHF. CDR3 nucleotides: TGTGCCAGCAGCCCGGGACATACTTCACCCCTCCACTTT.

The V call is TRBV11-2, the J call TRBJ1-6; D gene unclear. The CDR3 runs to 14 residues. V was cut by 3 bases and J by 6 bases, with 9 bases left in between. Germline V gene sequence: CDR1 SGHAT, CDR2 FQNNGV. The CDR3 protein is CASSFEQLNSPLHF. CDR3 bases: TGTGCCAGCAGCTTCGAACAGCTTAATTCACCCCTCCACTTT.

The chain links TRBV30 to TRBJ1-2, with D perhaps matching TRBD1 (6 bases). Germline V gene lookup returns CDR1 GTSNPN and CDR2 SVGIG (reference sequence). The CDR3 has 14 amino acids. Trimming pared 2 bases from V and 4 bases from J, leaving 14 bases between. Here the CDR3 DNA reads TGTGCCTGGAGTCCAAAAGGGGGGGGCTATGGCTACACCTTC. It codes for CAWSPKGGGYGYTF.

The rearrangement joins TRBV18 to TRBJ2-1, with 8 bases matching TRBD2. The V gene end was trimmed by 6 bases and the J gene end by 0 bases; junction bases not matched to a gene: 7. This CDR3 contains 16 residues. From germline, CDR1 is KGHSH and CDR2 LQKENI. CDR3 sequence (DNA): TGTGCCAGCTCTCAGAACGGGGGGGGCTCCTACAATGAGCAGTTCTTC. Protein product: CASSQNGGGSYNEQFF.

The chain employs TRBV2 and TRBJ1-1, with D uncertain. The ends were cut back, 4 bases at V and 5 bases at J, with 14 bases in the middle. From germline, CDR1 is SNHLY and CDR2 FYNNEI. The CDR3 contains 14 residues. Here the CDR3 DNA reads TGTGCCAGCAGTGGAGAGGGCTACCTAACTGAAGCTTTCTTT. Translated: CASSGEGYLTEAFF.

The gene calls are TRBV12-3 or TRBV12-4 and TRBJ1-2; 7 bases map to TRBD1. The junction had 5 bases not matched to a gene; V was cut back by 5 bases and J by 8 bases. The CDR3 is made up of 12 amino acids. CDR3 coding DNA: TGTGCCAGCAGTACCACAGGGGAAGGCTACACCTTC. The encoded protein is CASSTTGEGYTF.

The gene calls are TRBV3-1 (or the pseudogene TRBV3-2) and TRBJ1-3, with D possibly being TRBD1 (6 bases). V was pared by 6 bases and J by 0 bases, with 21 bases between. The V gene's germline CDR1 is LGHDT and CDR2 YNNKEL (reference sequence). CDR3 size: 18 residues. For the CDR3, the DNA is TGTGCCAGCAGTCTCACAGGGAACTTTGCGAGCTCTGGAAACACCATATATTTT. As protein: CASSLTGNFASSGNTIYF.

This clone occurred a few times. The chain combines TRBV2 with TRBJ1-5, with D perhaps matching TRBD1 (5 bases). CDR1 is SNHLY and CDR2 is FYNNEI in the germline V gene. V was shortened by 3 bases and J by 4 bases, with 13 bases between the two germline ends. This CDR3 spans 15 amino acids. The CDR3 coding sequence is TGTGCCAGCAGTGATGGGGCAGGGATAAATCAGCCCCAGCATTTT. Translated, it gives CASSDGAGINQPQHF.

The genes are TRBV28 and TRBJ1-1; D gene unclear. Germline values: CDR1 MDHEN, CDR2 SYDVKM. V lost 3 bases to trimming and J lost 2 bases, with 10 bases between them. The CDR3 consists of 14 residues. CDR3 sequence reads: CASSLGGGNTEAFF. CDR3 nucleotides: TGTGCCAGCAGTTTGGGAGGAGGCAACACTGAAGCTTTCTTT.

The chain employs TRBV6-5 and TRBJ2-1; tentative D call: TRBD2 (5 bases). Germline V CDR1 and CDR2: MNHEY, SVGAGI. The V end lost 10 bases, the J end lost 4 bases, and 14 bases lay between the germline ends. The CDR3 is 13 residues long. In nucleotides, the CDR3 is TGTGCCACCCGACGCGAGGGTTACAATGAGCAGTTCTTC. This translates into CATRREGYNEQFF.

This clone was counted only a few times. DNA for the CDR3: TGTGCCAGTGGCGGACAGAGCACAGATACGCAGTATTTT. It translates to CASGGQSTDTQYF. V is TRBV19 and J is TRBJ2-3; possible D gene TRBD1, 6 bases. The CDR3 totals 13 residues. Germline V CDR1 and CDR2: LNHDA, SQIVND (reference sequence). Trimming left V 8 bases short and J 0 bases short, with 9 bases between.

The V and J genes are TRBV5-1 and TRBJ1-1, with unresolved D. Between the trimmed V and J ends, which lost 0 bases and 1 base, there was a span of 7 bases. This CDR3 has 14 amino acids. Per the germline V gene, CDR1 is SGHRS and CDR2 is YFSETQ. The CDR3 sequence: CASSLGDTNTEAFF. The CDR3 region has the DNA TGCGCCAGCAGCTTGGGCGACACGAACACTGAAGCTTTCTTT.

This sequence joins TRBV7-9 and TRBJ2-5; TRBD2 matches 8 bases. J lost 4 bases, V lost 1 base, and 11 bases had no gene match. The germline V gene encodes CDR1 SEHNR and CDR2 FQNEAQ (reference sequence). This CDR3 has 17 amino acids. The CDR3 sequence: CASSLGTIRGGRETQYF. CDR3 bases: TGTGCCAGCAGCTTAGGAACCATTCGGGGGGGCCGAGAGACCCAGTACTTC.